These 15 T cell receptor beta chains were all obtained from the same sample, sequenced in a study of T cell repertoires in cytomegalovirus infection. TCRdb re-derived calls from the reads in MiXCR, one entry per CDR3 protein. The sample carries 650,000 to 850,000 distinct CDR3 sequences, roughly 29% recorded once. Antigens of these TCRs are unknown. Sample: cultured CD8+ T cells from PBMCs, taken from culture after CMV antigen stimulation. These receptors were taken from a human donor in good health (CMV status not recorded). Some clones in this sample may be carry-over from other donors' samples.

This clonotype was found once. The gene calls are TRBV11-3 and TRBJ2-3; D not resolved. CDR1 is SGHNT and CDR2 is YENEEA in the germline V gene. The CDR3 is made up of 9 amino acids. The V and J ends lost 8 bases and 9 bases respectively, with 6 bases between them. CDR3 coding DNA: TGTGCCAGCCCGATAACGCAGTATTTT. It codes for CASPITQYF.

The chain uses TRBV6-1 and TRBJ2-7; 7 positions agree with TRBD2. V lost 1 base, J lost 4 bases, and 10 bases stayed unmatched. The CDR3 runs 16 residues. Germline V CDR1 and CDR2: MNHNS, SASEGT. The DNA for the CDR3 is TGTGCCAGCAGTGAAGGTTGGGGGGGAGTATTATACGAGCAGTACTTC. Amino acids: CASSEGWGGVLYEQYF.

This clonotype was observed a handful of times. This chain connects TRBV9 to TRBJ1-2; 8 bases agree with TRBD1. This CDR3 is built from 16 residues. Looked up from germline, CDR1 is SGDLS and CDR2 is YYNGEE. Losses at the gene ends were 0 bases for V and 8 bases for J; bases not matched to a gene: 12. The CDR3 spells CASSVEVAGGLLGYTF. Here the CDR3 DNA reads TGTGCCAGCAGCGTAGAGGTGGCAGGGGGCCTATTGGGCTACACCTTC.

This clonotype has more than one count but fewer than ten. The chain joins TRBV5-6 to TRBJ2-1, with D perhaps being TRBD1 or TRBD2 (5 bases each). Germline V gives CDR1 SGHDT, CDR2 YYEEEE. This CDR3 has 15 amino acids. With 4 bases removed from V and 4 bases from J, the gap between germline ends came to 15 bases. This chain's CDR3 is CASSIGRGVYNEQFF. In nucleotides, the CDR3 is TGTGCCAGCAGCATCGGGCGAGGGGTATACAATGAGCAGTTCTTC.

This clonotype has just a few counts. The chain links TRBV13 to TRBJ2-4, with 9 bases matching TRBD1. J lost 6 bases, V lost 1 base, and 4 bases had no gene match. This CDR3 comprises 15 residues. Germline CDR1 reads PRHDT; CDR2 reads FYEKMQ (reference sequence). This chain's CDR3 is CASSLALDRGNIQYF. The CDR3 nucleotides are TGTGCCAGCAGCTTAGCCCTGGACAGGGGAAACATTCAGTACTTC. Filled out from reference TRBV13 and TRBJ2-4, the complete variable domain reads AAGVIQSPRHLIKEKRETATLKCYPIPRHDTVYWYQQGPGQDPQFLISFYEKMQSDKGSIPDRFSAQQFSDYHSELNMSSLELGDSALYFCASSLALDRGNIQYFGAGTRLSVL.

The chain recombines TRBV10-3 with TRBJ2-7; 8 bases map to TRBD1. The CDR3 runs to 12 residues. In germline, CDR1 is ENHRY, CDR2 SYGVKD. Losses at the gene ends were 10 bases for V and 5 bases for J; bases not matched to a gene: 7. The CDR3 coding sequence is TGTGCCAGTGGGACAGGCCCCGACGAGCAGTACTTC. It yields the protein CASGTGPDEQYF.

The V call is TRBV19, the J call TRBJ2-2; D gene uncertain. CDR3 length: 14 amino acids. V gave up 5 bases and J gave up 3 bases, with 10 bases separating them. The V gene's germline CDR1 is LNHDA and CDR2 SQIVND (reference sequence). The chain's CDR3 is CASSGLVYTGELFF. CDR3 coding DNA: TGTGCCAGTAGTGGGCTAGTGTACACCGGGGAGCTGTTTTTT.

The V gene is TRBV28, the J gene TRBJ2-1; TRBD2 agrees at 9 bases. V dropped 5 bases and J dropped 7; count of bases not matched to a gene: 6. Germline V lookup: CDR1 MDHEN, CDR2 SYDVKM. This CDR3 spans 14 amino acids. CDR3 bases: TGTGCCAGCAGTGTAGCGGGGGAGCAAAATGAGCAGTTCTTC. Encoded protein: CASSVAGEQNEQFF.

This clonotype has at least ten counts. CDR3 in amino acids: CASSSPGLAGGHNEQFF. Here the CDR3 DNA reads TGTGCCAGCAGTTCCCCGGGACTAGCGGGGGGTCACAATGAGCAGTTCTTC. The V call is TRBV12-3 or TRBV12-4, the J call TRBJ2-1, with TRBD2 identical over 15 bases. J was trimmed by 5 bases and V by 4 bases; bases with no gene match: 6. This CDR3 region has 17 residues.

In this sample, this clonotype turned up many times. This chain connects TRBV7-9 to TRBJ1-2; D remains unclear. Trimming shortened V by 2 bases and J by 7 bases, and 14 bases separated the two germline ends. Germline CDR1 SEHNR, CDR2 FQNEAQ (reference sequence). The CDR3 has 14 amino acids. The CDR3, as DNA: TGTGCCAGCAGCTTAAGCAGTAGGAGTCCTGGCTACACCTTC. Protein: CASSLSSRSPGYTF.

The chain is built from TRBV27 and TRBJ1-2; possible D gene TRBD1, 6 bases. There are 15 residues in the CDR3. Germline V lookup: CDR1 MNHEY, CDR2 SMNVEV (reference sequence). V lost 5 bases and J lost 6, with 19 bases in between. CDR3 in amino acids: CASSLGQPARDGYTF. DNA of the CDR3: TGTGCCAGCAGTCTCGGACAGCCTGCCCGGGATGGCTACACCTTC.

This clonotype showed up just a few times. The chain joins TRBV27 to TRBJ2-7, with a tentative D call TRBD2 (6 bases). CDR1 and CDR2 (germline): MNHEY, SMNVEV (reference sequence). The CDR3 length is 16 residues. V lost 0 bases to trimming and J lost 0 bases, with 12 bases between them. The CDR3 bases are TGTGCCAGCAGTTTATCAGGACTATCCAACTCCTACGAGCAGTACGTC. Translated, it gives CASSLSGLSNSYEQYV.

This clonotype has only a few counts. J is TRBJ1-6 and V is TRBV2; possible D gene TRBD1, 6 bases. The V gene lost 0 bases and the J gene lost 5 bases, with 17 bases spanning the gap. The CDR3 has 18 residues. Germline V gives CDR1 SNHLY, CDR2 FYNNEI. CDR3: CASSEAENGGYNNSPLHF. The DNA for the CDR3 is TGTGCCAGCAGTGAAGCGGAGAATGGGGGCTACAATAATTCACCCCTCCACTTT. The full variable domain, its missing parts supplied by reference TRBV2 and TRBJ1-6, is EPEVTQTPSHQVTQMGQEVILRCVPISNHLYFYWYRQILGQKVEFLVSFYNNEISEKSEIFDDQFSVERPDGSNFTLKIRSTKLEDSAMYFCASSEAENGGYNNSPLHFGNGTRLTVT.

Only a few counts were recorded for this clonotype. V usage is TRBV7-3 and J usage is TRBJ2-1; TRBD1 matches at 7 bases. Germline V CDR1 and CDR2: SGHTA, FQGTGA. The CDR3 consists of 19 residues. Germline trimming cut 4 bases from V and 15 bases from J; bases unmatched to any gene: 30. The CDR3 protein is CASSSTKNLQGQSITSPFF. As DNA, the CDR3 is TGTGCCAGCAGCTCGACTAAAAACTTACAGGGACAGAGCATCACTAGTCCGTTCTTC. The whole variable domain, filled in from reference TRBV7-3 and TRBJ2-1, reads GAGVSQTPSNKVTEKGKYVELRCDPISGHTALYWYRQSLGQGPEFLIYFQGTGAADDSGLPNDRFFAVRPEGSVSTLKIQRTERGDSAVYLCASSSTKNLQGQSITSPFFGPGTRLTVL.

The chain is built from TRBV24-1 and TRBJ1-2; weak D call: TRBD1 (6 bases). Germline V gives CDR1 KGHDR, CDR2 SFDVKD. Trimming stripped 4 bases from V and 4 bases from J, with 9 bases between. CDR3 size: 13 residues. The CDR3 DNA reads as TGTGCCACCAGTGACTGGGACACCTATGGCTACACCTTC. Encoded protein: CATSDWDTYGYTF.